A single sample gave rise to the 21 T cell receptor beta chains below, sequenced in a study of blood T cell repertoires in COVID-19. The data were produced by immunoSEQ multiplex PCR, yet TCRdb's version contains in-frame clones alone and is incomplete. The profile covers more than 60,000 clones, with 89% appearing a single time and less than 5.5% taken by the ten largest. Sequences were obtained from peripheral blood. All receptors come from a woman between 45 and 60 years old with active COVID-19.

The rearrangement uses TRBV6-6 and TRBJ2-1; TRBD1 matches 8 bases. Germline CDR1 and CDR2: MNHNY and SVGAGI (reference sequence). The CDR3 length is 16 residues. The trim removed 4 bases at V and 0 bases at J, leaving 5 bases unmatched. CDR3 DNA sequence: TGTGCCAGCAGTTCCAGAGACAGGGGCTCCTACAATGAGCAGTTCTTC. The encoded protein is CASSSRDRGSYNEQFF.

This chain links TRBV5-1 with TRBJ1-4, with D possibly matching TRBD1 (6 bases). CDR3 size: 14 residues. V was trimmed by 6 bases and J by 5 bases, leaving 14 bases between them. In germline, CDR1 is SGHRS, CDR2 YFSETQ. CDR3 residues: CASTPGRGNEKLFF. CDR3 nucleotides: TGCGCCAGCACCCCTGGGAGGGGGAATGAAAAACTGTTTTTT.

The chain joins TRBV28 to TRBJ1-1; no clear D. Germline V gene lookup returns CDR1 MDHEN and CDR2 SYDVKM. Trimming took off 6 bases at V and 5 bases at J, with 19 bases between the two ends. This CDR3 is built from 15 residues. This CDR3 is CASSRWGAKRTEAFF. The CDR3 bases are TGTGCCAGCAGCCGCTGGGGAGCAAAAAGAACTGAAGCTTTCTTT. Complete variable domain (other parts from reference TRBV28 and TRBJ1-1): DVKVTQSSRYLVKRTGEKVFLECVQDMDHENMFWYRQDPGLGLRLIYFSYDVKMKEKGDIPEGYSVSREKKERFSLILESASTNQTSMYLCASSRWGAKRTEAFFGQGTRLTVV.

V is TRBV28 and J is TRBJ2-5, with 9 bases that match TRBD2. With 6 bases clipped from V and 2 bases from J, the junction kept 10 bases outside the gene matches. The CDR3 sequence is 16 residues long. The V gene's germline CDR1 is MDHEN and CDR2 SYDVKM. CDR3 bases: TGTGCCAGCAGCAAGGGGGGTCTAGCGGGGCAAGAGACCCAGTACTTC. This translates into CASSKGGLAGQETQYF.

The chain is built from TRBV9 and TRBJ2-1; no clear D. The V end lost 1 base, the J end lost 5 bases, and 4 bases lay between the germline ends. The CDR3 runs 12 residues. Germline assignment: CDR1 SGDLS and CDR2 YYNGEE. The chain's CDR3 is CASSVLNNEQFF. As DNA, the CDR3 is TGTGCCAGCAGCGTACTAAACAATGAGCAGTTCTTC.

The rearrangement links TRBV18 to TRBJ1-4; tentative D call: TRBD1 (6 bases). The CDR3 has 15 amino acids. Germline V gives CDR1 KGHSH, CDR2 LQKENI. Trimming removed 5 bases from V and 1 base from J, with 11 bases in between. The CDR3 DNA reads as TGTGCCAGCTCAGCCGACAGGAAAACTAATGAAAAACTGTTTTTT. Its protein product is CASSADRKTNEKLFF.

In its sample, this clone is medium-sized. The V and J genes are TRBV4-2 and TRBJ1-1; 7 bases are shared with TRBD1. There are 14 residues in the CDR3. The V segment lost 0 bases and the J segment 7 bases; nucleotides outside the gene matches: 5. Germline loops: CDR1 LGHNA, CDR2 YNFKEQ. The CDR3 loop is CASSQERRGSEAFF. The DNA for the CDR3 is TGTGCCAGCAGCCAAGAACGCAGGGGGAGTGAAGCTTTCTTT.

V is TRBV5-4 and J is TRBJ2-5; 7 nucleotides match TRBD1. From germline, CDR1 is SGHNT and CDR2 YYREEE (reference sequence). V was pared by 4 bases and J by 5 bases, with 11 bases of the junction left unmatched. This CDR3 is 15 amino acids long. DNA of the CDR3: TGTGCCAGCAGCGCCCGGGACAGAACGGGCGAGACCCAGTACTTC. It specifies CASSARDRTGETQYF.

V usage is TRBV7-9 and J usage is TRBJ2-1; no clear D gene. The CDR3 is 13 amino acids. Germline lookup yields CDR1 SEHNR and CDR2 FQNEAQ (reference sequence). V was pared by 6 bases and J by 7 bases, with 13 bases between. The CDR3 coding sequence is TGTGCCAGCAGATTAAACTACGGGAATGAGCAGTTCTTC. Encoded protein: CASRLNYGNEQFF.

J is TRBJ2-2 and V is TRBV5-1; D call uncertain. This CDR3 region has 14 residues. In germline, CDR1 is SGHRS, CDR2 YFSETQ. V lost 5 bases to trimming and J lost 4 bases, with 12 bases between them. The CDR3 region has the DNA TGCGCCAGCAGTCGCGTACAGTTCACCGGGGAGCTGTTTTTT. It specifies CASSRVQFTGELFF.

Here the CDR3 DNA reads TGTGCCAGTAGTAACGGGGGGGCAGATAATTCACCCCTCCACTTT. This encodes CASSNGGADNSPLHF. The chain couples TRBV19 to TRBJ1-6; D perhaps matches TRBD1 (6 bases). Per germline, CDR1 LNHDA and CDR2 SQIVND (reference sequence). This CDR3 region has 15 residues. V shed 4 bases and J shed 5 bases, with 12 bases lying between them. Complete variable domain (other parts from reference TRBV19 and TRBJ1-6): DGGITQSPKYLFRKEGQNVTLSCEQNLNHDAMYWYRQDPGQGLRLIYYSQIVNDFQKGDIAEGYSVSREKKESFPLTVTSAQKNPTAFYLCASSNGGADNSPLHFGNGTRLTVT.

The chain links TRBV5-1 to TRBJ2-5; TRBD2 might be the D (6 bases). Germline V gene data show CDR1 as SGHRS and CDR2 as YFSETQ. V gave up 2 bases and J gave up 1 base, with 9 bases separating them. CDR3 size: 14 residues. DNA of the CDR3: TGCGCCAGCAGCTTTGCGACTAGCCAAGAGACCCAGTACTTC. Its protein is CASSFATSQETQYF.

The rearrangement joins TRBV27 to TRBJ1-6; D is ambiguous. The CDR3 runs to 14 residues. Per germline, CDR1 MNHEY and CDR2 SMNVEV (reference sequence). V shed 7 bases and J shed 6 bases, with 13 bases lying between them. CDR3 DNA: TGTGCCAGCACACGGGTCGGGTTTAATTCACCCCTCCACTTT. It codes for CASTRVGFNSPLHF.

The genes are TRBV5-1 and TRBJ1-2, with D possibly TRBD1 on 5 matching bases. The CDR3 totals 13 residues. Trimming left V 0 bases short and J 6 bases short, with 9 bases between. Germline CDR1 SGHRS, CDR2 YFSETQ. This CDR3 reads CASSLEQGNGYTF. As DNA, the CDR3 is TGCGCCAGCAGCTTGGAGCAGGGAAATGGCTACACCTTC.

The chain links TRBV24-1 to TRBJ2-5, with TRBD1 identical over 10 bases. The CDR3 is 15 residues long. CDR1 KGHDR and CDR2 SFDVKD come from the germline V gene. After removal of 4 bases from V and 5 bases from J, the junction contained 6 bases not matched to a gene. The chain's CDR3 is CATSEGGQGRETQYF. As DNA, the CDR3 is TGTGCCACCAGTGAGGGGGGACAGGGGCGGGAGACCCAGTACTTC.

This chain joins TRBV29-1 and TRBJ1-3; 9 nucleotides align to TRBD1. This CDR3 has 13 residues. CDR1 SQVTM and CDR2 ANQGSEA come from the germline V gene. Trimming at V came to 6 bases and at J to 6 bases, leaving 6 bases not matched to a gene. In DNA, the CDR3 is TGCAGCGTGAACAGGGGGCCTGAAAACACCATATATTTT. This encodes CSVNRGPENTIYF.

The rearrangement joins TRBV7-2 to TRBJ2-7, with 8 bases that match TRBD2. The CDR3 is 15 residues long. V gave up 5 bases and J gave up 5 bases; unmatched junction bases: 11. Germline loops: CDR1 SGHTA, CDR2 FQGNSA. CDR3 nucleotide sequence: TGTGCCAGCAGCCTTGAGGGCGGGAGGTCGAACGAGCAGTACTTC. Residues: CASSLEGGRSNEQYF.

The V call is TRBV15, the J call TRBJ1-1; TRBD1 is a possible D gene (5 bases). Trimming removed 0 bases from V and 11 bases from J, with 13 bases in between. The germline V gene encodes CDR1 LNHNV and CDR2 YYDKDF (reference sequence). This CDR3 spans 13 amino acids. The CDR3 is CATSRDGTFAAFF. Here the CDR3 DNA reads TGTGCCACCAGCAGAGATGGGACTTTCGCCGCTTTCTTT.

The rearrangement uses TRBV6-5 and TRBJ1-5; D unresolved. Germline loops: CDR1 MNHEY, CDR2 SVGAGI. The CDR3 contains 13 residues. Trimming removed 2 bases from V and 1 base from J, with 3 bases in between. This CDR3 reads CASSYQSNQPQHF. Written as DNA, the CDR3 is TGTGCCAGCAGTTACCAAAGCAATCAGCCCCAGCATTTT.

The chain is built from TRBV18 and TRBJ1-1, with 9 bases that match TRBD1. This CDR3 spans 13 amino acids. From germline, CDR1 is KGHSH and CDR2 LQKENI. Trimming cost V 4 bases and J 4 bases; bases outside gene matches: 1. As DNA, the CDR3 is TGTGCCAGCTCACGGGACAGGGCCACTGAAGCTTTCTTT. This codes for CASSRDRATEAFF.

The CDR3 protein is CASSQEGRVHEQYF. CDR3 sequence (DNA): TGCGCCAGCAGCCAAGAGGGCAGGGTCCACGAGCAGTACTTC. This sequence joins TRBV4-1 and TRBJ2-7; possibly TRBD1 for D (5 bases). The CDR3 loop spans 14 amino acids. Trimming removed 0 bases from V and 5 bases from J, with 11 bases in between. CDR1 and CDR2 (germline): MGHRA, YSYEKL.